This T cell receptor (beta chain) was captured in a study of shared clonotypes between healthy human individuals. Trimming took off 1 base at V and 5 bases at J, with 14 bases between the two ends. This CDR3 spans 16 amino acids. The V gene's germline CDR1 is KGHSH and CDR2 LQKENI. Measured with immunoSEQ multiplex PCR; TCRdb has only the in-frame clones, and not every one. The profile covers fewer than 500,000 clones, with about 75% appearing a single time and approximately 12% taken by the ten largest. The TCR sequence derives from a middle-aged woman in good health. Some clones in this sample may be carry-over from other donors' samples. V and J are TRBV18 and TRBJ1-4, with TRBD1 as a possible D gene (5 bases). Material: PBMCs. CDR3 DNA sequence: TGTGCCAGCTCACCACGGGGCGGCCTAGGAAATGAAAAACTGTTTTTT. Its translation: CASSPRGGLGNEKLFF.